Described below is a single T cell receptor beta chain sequence and its context. Antigen unknown. The data were taken from a study of cytomegalovirus exposure and HLA in healthy donors. The PCR employed 60 Vbeta primers together with 13 Jbeta primers. TCRdb's table, derived via immunoSEQ multiplex PCR, lists solely in-frame clones and lacks some. The sample includes about 120,000 clones, roughly 75% of them seen just once. Study-level findings and limits: A missense variant in DCLRE1C was later tied to TCR beta V- and J-gene trimming. Later analysis placed DRB1 highest and HLA-C lowest in TCR association rates, which differed by HLA locus. A later analysis showed that HLA-associated TCR beta chains had undergone more clonal expansion than equally common others.

This CDR3 is built from 13 residues. V lost 6 bases and J 0 bases, leaving 8 bases between the germline ends. Germline assignment: CDR1 MNHEY and CDR2 SVGAGI. Sequences were obtained from PBMCs. The clonotype comes from a female donor in good health and CMV-seronegative. The chain is built from TRBV6-5 and TRBJ1-1; D unclear. CDR3 in amino acids: CASRARMNTEAFF. The CDR3 DNA reads as TGTGCCAGCAGGGCGCGGATGAACACTGAAGCTTTCTTT.